This T cell receptor (beta chain) was sequenced during a study of blood T cell repertoires in COVID-19. During active infection, Seattle patients enrolled and were then monitored through disease. Generated by immunoSEQ multiplex PCR, the TCRdb table keeps only in-frame clones and is missing some. The data contain about 270,000 clones, about nine tenths of them seen just once; the ten biggest clones take up more than 10%. The junction had 3 bases not matched to a gene; V was cut back by 3 bases and J by 5 bases. Germline lookup yields CDR1 LNHNV and CDR2 YYDKDF (reference sequence). The CDR3 runs 15 residues.

The TCR was taken from a woman younger than 45 with COVID-19, enrolled during active disease. Sequenced input: peripheral blood. The chain uses TRBV15 and TRBJ2-2; 10 nucleotides match TRBD1. The CDR3 is CATSSRDRGTGELFF. DNA for the CDR3: TGTGCCACCAGCAGCCGGGACAGGGGTACCGGGGAGCTGTTTTTT.